This TCR beta chain was retrieved from a study of CD8 T cells in ankylosing spondylitis. This CDR3 region has 15 residues. Germline CDR1 reads LGHDT; CDR2 reads YNNKEL (reference sequence). Trimming removed 1 base from V and 4 bases from J, with 13 bases in between. This clonotype was detected many times. Using its own MiXCR run on the 5' RACE reads, TCRdb lists one record per CDR3 protein. The sample lists about 340,000 distinct CDR3 sequences, over 12% seen once, with 1.1% in the top ten. The sample was blood, either unsorted or a sorted T cell fraction (not recorded which). This receptor was obtained from a male donor with ankylosing spondylitis or in good health (not recorded which). This chain connects TRBV3-1 to TRBJ1-2; D is undetermined. The CDR3 DNA reads as TGTGCCAGCAGCCAAGCGAGGCCGGACCTCTATGGCTACACCTTC. Translated, it gives CASSQARPDLYGYTF.